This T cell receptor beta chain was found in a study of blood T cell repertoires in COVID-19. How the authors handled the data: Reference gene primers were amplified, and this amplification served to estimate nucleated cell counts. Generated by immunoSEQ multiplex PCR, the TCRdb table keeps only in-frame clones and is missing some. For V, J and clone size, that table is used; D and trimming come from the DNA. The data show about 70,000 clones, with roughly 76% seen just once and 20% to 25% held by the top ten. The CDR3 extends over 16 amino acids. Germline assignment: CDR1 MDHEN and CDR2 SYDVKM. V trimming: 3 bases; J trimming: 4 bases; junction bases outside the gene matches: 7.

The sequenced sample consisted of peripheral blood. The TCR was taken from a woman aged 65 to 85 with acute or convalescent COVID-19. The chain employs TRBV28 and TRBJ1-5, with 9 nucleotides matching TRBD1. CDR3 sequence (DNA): TGTGCCAGCAGTTTCTCTGACAGGGGGGTTAATCAGCCCCAGCATTTT. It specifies CASSFSDRGVNQPQHF.